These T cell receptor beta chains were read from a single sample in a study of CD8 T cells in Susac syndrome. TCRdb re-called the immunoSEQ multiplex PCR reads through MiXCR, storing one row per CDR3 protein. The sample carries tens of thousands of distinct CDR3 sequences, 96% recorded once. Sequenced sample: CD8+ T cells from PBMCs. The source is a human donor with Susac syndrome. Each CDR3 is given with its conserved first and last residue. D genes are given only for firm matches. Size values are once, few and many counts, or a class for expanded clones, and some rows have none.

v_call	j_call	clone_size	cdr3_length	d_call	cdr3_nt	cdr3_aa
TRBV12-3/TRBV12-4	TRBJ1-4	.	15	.	TGTGCCAGCAGTGCCCCCGGGGGTAGGGGTGAAAAACTGTTTTTT	CASSAPGGRGEKLFF
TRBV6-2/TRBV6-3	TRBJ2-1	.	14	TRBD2	TGTGCCAGCGGGCGGACTAGCGGAGGCAATGAGCAGTTCTTC	CASGRTSGGNEQFF
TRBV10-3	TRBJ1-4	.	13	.	TGTGCCATCAGTGAGTCGGCAGGTGAAAAACTGTTTTTT	CAISESAGEKLFF
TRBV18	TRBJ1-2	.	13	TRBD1	TGTGCCAGCTCACAAACAGGGGTCGATGGCTACACCTTC	CASSQTGVDGYTF
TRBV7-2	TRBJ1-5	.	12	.	TGTGCCAGTACCCTTTGGGGACAGCCCCAGCATTTT	CASTLWGQPQHF
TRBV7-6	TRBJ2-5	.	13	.	TGTGCCAGCAGCTTAGAATTGCAAGAGACCCAGTACTTC	CASSLELQETQYF
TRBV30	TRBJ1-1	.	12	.	TGTGCCTGGAGTGTACTTGGAGATGAAGCTTTCTTT	CAWSVLGDEAFF
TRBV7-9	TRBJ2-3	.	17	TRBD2	TGTGCCAGCAGCCCGCGGACTAGCGGGGGGGAGACAGATACGCAGTATTTT	CASSPRTSGGETDTQYF
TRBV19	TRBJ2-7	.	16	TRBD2	TGTGCCAGTAGTAGGTTCGGGTCTAGCGGGGGCTACGAGCAGTACTTC	CASSRFGSSGGYEQYF
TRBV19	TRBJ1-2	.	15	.	TGTGCCAGTAACCCAGGGCAGTATCCTAACTATGGCTACACCTTC	CASNPGQYPNYGYTF
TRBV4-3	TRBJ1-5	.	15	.	TGCGCCAGCAGCCAAGATGAGGGCCGCAATCAGCCCCAGCATTTT	CASSQDEGRNQPQHF
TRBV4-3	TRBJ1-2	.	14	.	TGCGCCAGCAGCCAAGAAACAGTCGGGACAGGCTACACCTTC	CASSQETVGTGYTF
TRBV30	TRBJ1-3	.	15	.	TGTGCCTGGAGTAGGAGGAGGGGAGAAAGAAACACCATATATTTT	CAWSRRRGERNTIYF
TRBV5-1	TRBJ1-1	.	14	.	TGCGCCAGCAGCTTAGCGGGGGCAGACACTGAAGCTTTCTTT	CASSLAGADTEAFF
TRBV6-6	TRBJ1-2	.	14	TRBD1	TGTGCCAGCAGTTACATGGGACAGAGCTACGGCTACACCTTC	CASSYMGQSYGYTF
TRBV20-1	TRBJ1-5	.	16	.	TGCAGTGCTACCTCCCGGGGGGCAGGGGAAGTTCAGCCCCAGCATTTT	CSATSRGAGEVQPQHF
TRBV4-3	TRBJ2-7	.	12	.	TGCGCCAGCAGCCAAGGTCGAGACGAGCAGTACTTC	CASSQGRDEQYF
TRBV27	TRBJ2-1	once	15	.	TGTGCCAGCAGTTTAACCCGGACAGTTTACAATGAGCAGTTCTTC	CASSLTRTVYNEQFF
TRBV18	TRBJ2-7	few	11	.	TGTGCCAGCTCACCCGGAGACGAGCAGTACTTC	CASSPGDEQYF
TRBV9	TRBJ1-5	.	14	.	TGTGCCAGCAGCGCAGGGTTTGGCAATCAGCCCCAGCATTTT	CASSAGFGNQPQHF
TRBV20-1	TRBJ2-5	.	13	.	TGCAGTGCTGGAGGACAAAACCAAGAGACCCAGTACTTC	CSAGGQNQETQYF
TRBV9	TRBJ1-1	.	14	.	TGTGCCAGCAGCGTAGCTTGGTCGAACACTGAAGCTTTCTTT	CASSVAWSNTEAFF
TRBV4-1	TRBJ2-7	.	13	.	TGCGCCAGCAGCCGAATTCTTGGGGACGAGCAGTACTTC	CASSRILGDEQYF
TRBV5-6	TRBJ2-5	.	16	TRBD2	TGTGCCAGCAGCCGGGGACTAGCGGGCCCCCAAGAGACCCAGTACTTC	CASSRGLAGPQETQYF
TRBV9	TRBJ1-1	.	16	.	TGTGCCAGCAGCGTAGACGGGGTTCGGGCGTACACTGAAGCTTTCTTT	CASSVDGVRAYTEAFF
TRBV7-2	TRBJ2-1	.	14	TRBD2	TGTGCCAGCAGCTTTATAGCGGGGGACAATGAGCAGTTCTTC	CASSFIAGDNEQFF
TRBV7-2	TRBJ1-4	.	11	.	TGTGCCAGCAGCTTAACTGAAAAACTGTTTTTT	CASSLTEKLFF
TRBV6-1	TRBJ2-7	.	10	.	TGTGCCGCCGGGGCCTACGAGCAGTACTTC	CAAGAYEQYF
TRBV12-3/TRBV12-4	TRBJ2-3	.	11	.	TGTGCCAGCAACCTCCGGACTGAGGTCGGTTTT	CASNLRTEVGF